These T cell receptor beta chains were read from a single sample in a study of identical twins. TCRdb re-called the 5' RACE reads through MiXCR, storing one row per CDR3 protein. The table has approximately 250,000 distinct CDR3 sequences, 6.5% to 8% seen once. These same records also appear under a second study, on T cells expressing NK-cell markers.

The sample comprised CD8+ T cells sorted from blood. The source is a woman under 30 in good health. Each CDR3 is given with its conserved first and last residue. Each record gives: J gene, V gene, D gene, clone size, CDR3 DNA, CDR3 protein. D genes are given only for firm matches. Some rows mark clone size as missing; the rest say once, few, many or name a class of expanded clone.

J gene: TRBJ1-6
V gene: TRBV9
D gene: TRBD1
clone size: .
CDR3 DNA: TGTGCCAGCAGCGTAGAGGGACAGGGCGATTCACCCCTCCACTTT
CDR3 protein: CASSVEGQGDSPLHF

J gene: TRBJ2-6
V gene: TRBV7-9
D gene: .
clone size: many
CDR3 DNA: TGTGCCAGAACAGTAGAGGGCTCTGGGGCCAACGTCCTGACTTTC
CDR3 protein: CARTVEGSGANVLTF

J gene: TRBJ2-2
V gene: TRBV7-9
D gene: .
clone size: few
CDR3 DNA: TGTGCCAGCAGCCCCGACCGGCTTCCACGCGGGGAGCTGTTTTTT
CDR3 protein: CASSPDRLPRGELFF

J gene: TRBJ2-2
V gene: TRBV12-3/TRBV12-4
D gene: .
clone size: .
CDR3 DNA: TGTGCCAGCAGTTCGGGCAGCACCGGGGAGCTGTTTTTT
CDR3 protein: CASSSGSTGELFF

J gene: TRBJ1-3
V gene: TRBV12-3/TRBV12-4
D gene: .
clone size: many
CDR3 DNA: TGTGCCAGCAGGCCCGCAGACAGCTCTGGAAACACCATATATTTT
CDR3 protein: CASRPADSSGNTIYF

J gene: TRBJ2-1
V gene: TRBV5-1
D gene: .
clone size: .
CDR3 DNA: TGCGCCAGCAGCTTAACATTTAAGGGACTCGCCTCCTACAATGAGCAGTTCTTC
CDR3 protein: CASSLTFKGLASYNEQFF

J gene: TRBJ2-3
V gene: TRBV7-9
D gene: TRBD1
clone size: .
CDR3 DNA: TGTGCCAGCAGCCTAAGCTTTGGGACAGTCACAGAAGATACGCAGTATTTT
CDR3 protein: CASSLSFGTVTEDTQYF

J gene: TRBJ1-1
V gene: TRBV12-3/TRBV12-4
D gene: .
clone size: .
CDR3 DNA: TGTGCCAGCAGTTTTGCCAGGAACACTGAAGCTTTCTTT
CDR3 protein: CASSFARNTEAFF

J gene: TRBJ2-7
V gene: TRBV4-3
D gene: .
clone size: many
CDR3 DNA: TGCGCCAGCAGCCAAGATGTATCCTACGAGCAGTACTTC
CDR3 protein: CASSQDVSYEQYF

J gene: TRBJ1-1
V gene: TRBV27
D gene: .
clone size: many
CDR3 DNA: TGTGCCAGCAGTTTATTATGGGGATCGAACACTGAAGCTTTCTTT
CDR3 protein: CASSLLWGSNTEAFF

J gene: TRBJ2-7
V gene: TRBV12-3/TRBV12-4
D gene: TRBD2
clone size: few
CDR3 DNA: TGTGCCAGCAGTTCCGCTAGCGGGGGGCCTTGGGAGCAGTACTTC
CDR3 protein: CASSSASGGPWEQYF

J gene: TRBJ2-7
V gene: TRBV4-3
D gene: TRBD2
clone size: .
CDR3 DNA: TGCGCCAGCAGCCCCGTGGGAGGGTCGTCCTACGAGCAGTACTTC
CDR3 protein: CASSPVGGSSYEQYF

J gene: TRBJ2-2
V gene: TRBV5-1
D gene: .
clone size: .
CDR3 DNA: TGCGCCAGCAGCTTTGCGGGGACCGGGGAGCTGTTTTTT
CDR3 protein: CASSFAGTGELFF

J gene: TRBJ2-1
V gene: TRBV3-1
D gene: .
clone size: .
CDR3 DNA: TGTGCCAGCAGCCCTTACAGGTCCCCCTACAATGAGCAGTTCTTC
CDR3 protein: CASSPYRSPYNEQFF

J gene: TRBJ2-1
V gene: TRBV5-6
D gene: .
clone size: .
CDR3 DNA: TGTGCCAGCAGCCTGGAAGCTCTCAATGAGCAGTTCTTC
CDR3 protein: CASSLEALNEQFF

J gene: TRBJ2-5
V gene: TRBV5-5
D gene: TRBD2
clone size: many
CDR3 DNA: TGTGCCAGCACCTTTTCCCAGAGGTGGGAGGGAGAAGAGACCCAGTACTTC
CDR3 protein: CASTFSQRWEGEETQYF

J gene: TRBJ2-7
V gene: TRBV12-3/TRBV12-4
D gene: .
clone size: many
CDR3 DNA: TGTGCCAGCAGTTTGGCCCACTACGAGCAGTACTTC
CDR3 protein: CASSLAHYEQYF

J gene: TRBJ1-1
V gene: TRBV12-3/TRBV12-4
D gene: TRBD1
clone size: few
CDR3 DNA: TGTGCCAGCAGTTCCCGCCAACTGACAGGGGCCAACACTGAAGCTTTCTTT
CDR3 protein: CASSSRQLTGANTEAFF

J gene: TRBJ1-5
V gene: TRBV6-1
D gene: .
clone size: many
CDR3 DNA: TGTGCCACCACTGGCCTGGGAGGGAGCAATCAGCCCCAGCATTTT
CDR3 protein: CATTGLGGSNQPQHF

J gene: TRBJ2-7
V gene: TRBV7-2
D gene: TRBD1
clone size: .
CDR3 DNA: TGTGCCAGCACTTGGACAGGGGTCTACGAGCAGTACTTC
CDR3 protein: CASTWTGVYEQYF

J gene: TRBJ1-1
V gene: TRBV5-5
D gene: TRBD1
clone size: few
CDR3 DNA: TGTGCCAGCAGCTTGGCCCCGACAGGGACGAACACTGAAGCTTTCTTT
CDR3 protein: CASSLAPTGTNTEAFF

J gene: TRBJ2-3
V gene: TRBV10-3
D gene: .
clone size: many
CDR3 DNA: TGTGCCATCCGTATCGGGACAAGGAGTGGAGATACGCAGTATTTT
CDR3 protein: CAIRIGTRSGDTQYF

J gene: TRBJ2-3
V gene: TRBV7-9
D gene: .
clone size: many
CDR3 DNA: TGTGCCAGCAGTCCCCCGGGGTCTGGCACAGATACGCAGTATTTT
CDR3 protein: CASSPPGSGTDTQYF

J gene: TRBJ1-1
V gene: TRBV7-8
D gene: TRBD1
clone size: .
CDR3 DNA: TGTGCCAGCAGCTTAGGGGACAGGGTGTGGAACACTGAAGCTTTCTTT
CDR3 protein: CASSLGDRVWNTEAFF

J gene: TRBJ2-5
V gene: TRBV14
D gene: .
clone size: few
CDR3 DNA: TGTGCCAGCAGCCAAAACGGACCGACAAACTTC
CDR3 protein: CASSQNGPTNF

J gene: TRBJ2-1
V gene: TRBV12-3/TRBV12-4
D gene: .
clone size: .
CDR3 DNA: TGTGCCAGCAGTCTGACGTTAGCGGAGGCCTACAATGAGCAGTTCTTC
CDR3 protein: CASSLTLAEAYNEQFF

J gene: TRBJ2-3
V gene: TRBV5-8
D gene: .
clone size: many
CDR3 DNA: TGTGCACCATCCGAGGGCCGCACAGATACGCAGTATTTT
CDR3 protein: CAPSEGRTDTQYF

J gene: TRBJ2-5
V gene: TRBV9
D gene: TRBD2
clone size: few
CDR3 DNA: TGTGCCAGCAGCGCGGTGCCGGGACTAGCGGGGCAAGAGACCCAGTACTTC
CDR3 protein: CASSAVPGLAGQETQYF

J gene: TRBJ2-2
V gene: TRBV9
D gene: TRBD2
clone size: .
CDR3 DNA: TGTGCCAGCAGCCCCCCGGGAGGGGCCAACACCGGGGAGCTGTTTTTT
CDR3 protein: CASSPPGGANTGELFF

J gene: TRBJ1-1
V gene: TRBV7-9
D gene: TRBD1
clone size: many
CDR3 DNA: TGTGCCAGCAGCACTCTGACAGGGATGAACACTGAAGCTTTCTTT
CDR3 protein: CASSTLTGMNTEAFF

J gene: TRBJ2-2
V gene: TRBV20-1
D gene: .
clone size: .
CDR3 DNA: TGCAGTGCTAGAGAGGCGCAACTCACCGGGGAGCTGTTTTTT
CDR3 protein: CSAREAQLTGELFF

J gene: TRBJ2-1
V gene: TRBV12-3/TRBV12-4
D gene: TRBD2
clone size: .
CDR3 DNA: TGTGCCTGCAGTTTAAACGGGCTTGGGGGGCGGGAGGGCAATGAGCAGTTCTTC
CDR3 protein: CACSLNGLGGREGNEQFF

J gene: TRBJ2-7
V gene: TRBV6-5
D gene: .
clone size: few
CDR3 DNA: TGTGCCAGCAGTTACTCTCCCGGACTTAAACCCTACGAGCAGTACTTC
CDR3 protein: CASSYSPGLKPYEQYF

J gene: TRBJ2-5
V gene: TRBV6-2/TRBV6-3
D gene: .
clone size: many
CDR3 DNA: TGTGCCAGCGGTCCGTGGACCGAACAAGAGACCCAGTACTTC
CDR3 protein: CASGPWTEQETQYF

J gene: TRBJ2-5
V gene: TRBV27
D gene: .
clone size: many
CDR3 DNA: TGTGCCAGCAGTTACTTTGGGGTTGGGCAAGAGACCCAGTACTTC
CDR3 protein: CASSYFGVGQETQYF

J gene: TRBJ2-1
V gene: TRBV20-1
D gene: .
clone size: few
CDR3 DNA: TGCAGTGCGATCATCCGGGACCTCTCCTACAATGAGCAGTTCTTC
CDR3 protein: CSAIIRDLSYNEQFF

J gene: TRBJ2-7
V gene: TRBV5-5
D gene: TRBD2
clone size: few
CDR3 DNA: TGTGCCAGCAGCTTATTCCGGGAGGTAGACTACGAGCAGTACTTC
CDR3 protein: CASSLFREVDYEQYF

J gene: TRBJ1-1
V gene: TRBV9
D gene: TRBD1
clone size: .
CDR3 DNA: TGTGCCAGCAGCGCGATCAGGGGGGGCACTGAAGCTTTCTTT
CDR3 protein: CASSAIRGGTEAFF

J gene: TRBJ1-5
V gene: TRBV5-8
D gene: .
clone size: .
CDR3 DNA: TGTGCCAGCAGCTTGGGGGAGACGTACAATCAGCCCCAGCATTTT
CDR3 protein: CASSLGETYNQPQHF

J gene: TRBJ1-2
V gene: TRBV13
D gene: TRBD1
clone size: .
CDR3 DNA: TGTGCCAGCAGCCCCGGGACAGGGAATAGTGGCTACACCTTC
CDR3 protein: CASSPGTGNSGYTF

J gene: TRBJ2-7
V gene: TRBV7-9
D gene: TRBD2
clone size: many
CDR3 DNA: TGTGCCAGCAGCCTAGGGGGGACTAGCAACGAGCAGTACTTC
CDR3 protein: CASSLGGTSNEQYF

J gene: TRBJ2-2
V gene: TRBV6-1
D gene: .
clone size: few
CDR3 DNA: TGTGCCAGCAGTGGGGACGCGCTCGGGGAGCTGTTTTTT
CDR3 protein: CASSGDALGELFF

J gene: TRBJ2-3
V gene: TRBV6-4
D gene: TRBD1
clone size: .
CDR3 DNA: TGTGCCAGCACCCAGGACAGGGGGCGAGATACGCAGTATTTT
CDR3 protein: CASTQDRGRDTQYF

J gene: TRBJ2-5
V gene: TRBV5-5
D gene: .
clone size: few
CDR3 DNA: TGTGCCAGCAGCTTATTACCACCACAATCACTCCAAGAGACCCAGTACTTC
CDR3 protein: CASSLLPPQSLQETQYF

J gene: TRBJ1-1
V gene: TRBV12-3/TRBV12-4
D gene: .
clone size: .
CDR3 DNA: TGTGCCAGCAGCCATGATGTGAACACTGAAGGTTTCTTT
CDR3 protein: CASSHDVNTEGFF

J gene: TRBJ1-1
V gene: TRBV27
D gene: TRBD1
clone size: many
CDR3 DNA: TGTGCCAGCAGTTTAGTCTTTGGGACAGGGGACATGAACACTGAAGCTTTCTTT
CDR3 protein: CASSLVFGTGDMNTEAFF

J gene: TRBJ1-1
V gene: TRBV12-3/TRBV12-4
D gene: .
clone size: many
CDR3 DNA: TGTGCCAGCAGTTTGGATCCAGGGGCGGCAATTGAAGCTTTCTTT
CDR3 protein: CASSLDPGAAIEAFF

J gene: TRBJ1-2
V gene: TRBV9
D gene: .
clone size: .
CDR3 DNA: TGTGCCAGCAGCGTAGCGTCACCCGGGAGTGGCTACACCTTC
CDR3 protein: CASSVASPGSGYTF

J gene: TRBJ2-7
V gene: TRBV6-2/TRBV6-3
D gene: .
clone size: .
CDR3 DNA: TGTGCCAGCACTAAGGTTCCGGGGAACTACGAGCAGTACTTC
CDR3 protein: CASTKVPGNYEQYF

J gene: TRBJ2-7
V gene: TRBV5-6
D gene: .
clone size: few
CDR3 DNA: TGTGCCAGCAGCTTGGGCCTTGGAGCAGGCGAGCAGTACTTC
CDR3 protein: CASSLGLGAGEQYF

J gene: TRBJ2-1
V gene: TRBV9
D gene: TRBD2
clone size: few
CDR3 DNA: TGTGCCAGCAGCGTAAGGTTTGTGGCGGCGGGAGGTTCTGAGCAGTTCTTC
CDR3 protein: CASSVRFVAAGGSEQFF

J gene: TRBJ2-3
V gene: TRBV14
D gene: TRBD2
clone size: many
CDR3 DNA: TGTGCCAGCAGCCAAGAATTCCCACTAGCGGGATACACAGATACGCAGTATTTT
CDR3 protein: CASSQEFPLAGYTDTQYF

J gene: TRBJ2-3
V gene: TRBV15
D gene: TRBD2
clone size: few
CDR3 DNA: TGTGCCACCAGTAGCGGGGATCCCACAGATACGCAGTATTTT
CDR3 protein: CATSSGDPTDTQYF

J gene: TRBJ2-7
V gene: TRBV10-2
D gene: .
clone size: many
CDR3 DNA: TGCGCCAGCAGTGAGTCGGGGTGGGAGCAGTACTTC
CDR3 protein: CASSESGWEQYF

J gene: TRBJ2-5
V gene: TRBV5-1
D gene: TRBD1
clone size: many
CDR3 DNA: TGCGCCAGCAGCTTGGACAGGGGTGCGGTAGAGACCCAGTACTTC
CDR3 protein: CASSLDRGAVETQYF